The rows below give T cell receptor beta chains drawn from one sample of a study of T cell clones after liver transplantation. Data came from immunoSEQ multiplex PCR; TCRdb stores just in-frame clones and leaves some out. The sample carries roughly 72,000 clones, about 85% recorded once. This specimen consisted of CD4+ T cells from blood, obtained less than 50 months after liver transplant. The receptors derive from a human patient who received a liver transplant. Certain T cells may be donor cells from the graft. Both conserved end residues are part of each CDR3. A D gene is named only where the DNA matches it firmly. Clone size is given for some rows only: seen once, a few or many times, or a class if the clone is expanded.

V gene	D gene	clone size	J gene	CDR3 DNA	CDR3 protein
TRBV2	NA	NA	TRBJ2-7	TGTGCCAGCAGTGAATTGGAGGGCTTCTACGAGCAGTACTTC	CASSELEGFYEQYF
TRBV7-2	TRBD1	NA	TRBJ2-7	TGTGCCAGCAGCTTCGTCCTTCCGGGACAGGGAAAGTTCGAGCAGTACTTC	CASSFVLPGQGKFEQYF
TRBV6-5	NA	few	TRBJ1-5	TGTGCCAGCAAGGGAGGGTCTGGTCAGCCCCAGCATTTT	CASKGGSGQPQHF
TRBV29-1	NA	NA	TRBJ1-5	TGCAGCGTTGGGGGAGGGGGGGGCAATCAGCCCCAGCATTTT	CSVGGGGGNQPQHF
TRBV27	NA	NA	TRBJ2-2	TGTGCCAGCAGTTTATCCTCCGGGGAGCTGTTTTTT	CASSLSSGELFF
TRBV29-1	TRBD1	NA	TRBJ2-3	TGCAGCCTTGACGGGACAGGGGTCGGCGATACGCAGTATTTT	CSLDGTGVGDTQYF
TRBV6-5	TRBD1	NA	TRBJ2-7	TGTGCCAGCAGTAACACAAGGGGGCCACTCGAGCAGTACTTC	CASSNTRGPLEQYF
TRBV7-2	TRBD2	NA	TRBJ2-3	TGTGCCAGCAGCTTGGGGACTAGCGGGAGACGCGATACGCAGTATTTT	CASSLGTSGRRDTQYF
TRBV15	NA	NA	TRBJ2-3	TGTGCCACCAGCAGAGATTGGGGCACAGATACGCAGTATTTT	CATSRDWGTDTQYF
TRBV7-2	NA	NA	TRBJ1-3	TGTGCCAGCAGCTTATTTTCATCCCGCTCTGGAAACACCATATATTTT	CASSLFSSRSGNTIYF
TRBV6-1	NA	NA	TRBJ2-3	TGTGCCAGCAGCCCCCTTACGTCCACAGATACGCAGTATTTT	CASSPLTSTDTQYF
TRBV9	NA	NA	TRBJ2-4	TGTGCCAGCAGCGTTCGGGGAGCGGGCAAAAACATTCAGTACTTC	CASSVRGAGKNIQYF
TRBV6-1	TRBD2	NA	TRBJ2-7	TGTGCCAGCAGTGAAAATCTCCTAGCGGGAGTTAAGCAGTACTTC	CASSENLLAGVKQYF
TRBV7-9	NA	NA	TRBJ1-1	TGTGCCAGCAGCTCTAGGGAGCGGAACACTGAAGCTTTCTTT	CASSSRERNTEAFF
TRBV15	NA	NA	TRBJ2-2	TGTGCCACCAGCAGCGAATTGGACACCGGGGAGCTGTTTTTT	CATSSELDTGELFF
TRBV21-1	NA	NA	TRBJ1-2	TGTGCCAGCAGCAATGGGTCGAAAGGCGGACATGGCTACACCTTC	CASSNGSKGGHGYTF
TRBV7-9	NA	NA	TRBJ1-4	TGTGCCAGCAGCCCGACAGACGAAAAACTGTTTTTT	CASSPTDEKLFF
TRBV6-1	NA	NA	TRBJ1-5	TGTGCTACAGAGGGGGGTCGAAGGGGTCAGCCCCAGCATTTT	CATEGGRRGQPQHF
TRBV19	NA	NA	TRBJ1-1	TGTGCCAGTAGCCGAGGGCTCGGGACAACGAACACTGAAGCTTTCTTT	CASSRGLGTTNTEAFF
TRBV5-1	NA	NA	TRBJ2-3	TGCGCCAGCAGCTTGGTCGGGATGACAGATACGCAGTATTTT	CASSLVGMTDTQYF
TRBV10-3	TRBD2	few	TRBJ2-1	TGTGCCATCAGTGACCCTAGCGGGAGGGGGAATGAGCAGTTCTTC	CAISDPSGRGNEQFF
TRBV29-1	NA	NA	TRBJ2-5	TGCAGCGTTGCCCGGGGGGGACAGGGACGTTCGGAGACCCAGTACTTC	CSVARGGQGRSETQYF
TRBV5-1	NA	few	TRBJ1-6	TGCGCCAGCAGCGAGAGTGCCGGGACTGGGAATTCACCCCTCCACTTT	CASSESAGTGNSPLHF
TRBV6-1	NA	once	TRBJ2-5	TGTGCCAGCAGCCCCGCTCTGTACCAAGAGACCCAGTACTTC	CASSPALYQETQYF
TRBV10-1	TRBD1	once	TRBJ2-5	TGCGCCAGCAGATTCAGGGGGACAGTATCCCAAGAGACCCAGTACTTC	CASRFRGTVSQETQYF
TRBV7-9	NA	once	TRBJ1-2	TGTGCCAGCACCCCTCGGGGGAGCGGTAACTATGGCTACACCTTC	CASTPRGSGNYGYTF
TRBV6-1	TRBD2	medium-sized	TRBJ2-4	TGTGCCAGCAGGGAACTCGGACTAGCGGGAGATCCGGGTAACATTCAGTACTTC	CASRELGLAGDPGNIQYF
TRBV7-3	TRBD2	NA	TRBJ2-5	TGTGCCAGCAGCCGCGAAAGCGGGAGTCACGAGACCCAGTACTTC	CASSRESGSHETQYF
TRBV27	NA	medium-sized	TRBJ1-5	TGTGCCAGCAGCTATTCCATTAATAGCAATCAGCCCCAGCATTTT	CASSYSINSNQPQHF
TRBV29-1	NA	NA	TRBJ2-7	TGCAGCGTTGAGGATCGGGACTTCTCCTACGAGCAGTACTTC	CSVEDRDFSYEQYF
TRBV28	TRBD1	once	TRBJ2-2	TGTGCCATCGACGACAGGGATGTTGGAGGCACCGGGGAGCTGTTTTTT	CAIDDRDVGGTGELFF
TRBV4-3	NA	once	TRBJ2-3	TGCGCCAGCAGCCAAGGTTCCCCCGGCTCAGATACGCAGTATTTT	CASSQGSPGSDTQYF
TRBV5-6	NA	NA	TRBJ2-7	TGTGCCAGCAGCTTGGCGGCCTACGAGCAGTACTTC	CASSLAAYEQYF
TRBV4-3	NA	NA	TRBJ2-3	TGCGCCAGCAGCCCACTTCAGGGAGCAGATACGCAGTATTTT	CASSPLQGADTQYF
TRBV5-1	NA	NA	TRBJ2-1	TGCGCCAGCAGCTTGTCCCCGGAGGCGCAGCAGTTCTTC	CASSLSPEAQQFF
TRBV2	TRBD1	few	TRBJ1-5	TGTGCCAGCAGTGAATGGGGACAGGGAGGTCAGCCCCAGCATTTT	CASSEWGQGGQPQHF
TRBV7-9	NA	once	TRBJ2-5	TGTGCCAGCAGCTTAGCGGGAGGACAAGAGACCCAGTACTTC	CASSLAGGQETQYF
TRBV30	NA	NA	TRBJ1-1	TGTGCCTGGAAGGTGGACTCCAACACTGAAGCTTTCTTT	CAWKVDSNTEAFF
TRBV11-2	NA	NA	TRBJ2-3	TGTGCCAGCAGGGTTCGGGGGTTGGTGGATACGCAGTATTTT	CASRVRGLVDTQYF
TRBV18	TRBD1	few	TRBJ1-5	TGTGCCAGCTCACCGGGACAGGGCAGCAATCAGCCCCAGCATTTT	CASSPGQGSNQPQHF
TRBV7-2	NA	NA	TRBJ1-5	TGTGCCAGCAGCCAGGGTGGACTTAGCAATCAGCCCCAGCATTTT	CASSQGGLSNQPQHF
TRBV10-3	NA	NA	TRBJ2-3	TGTGCCGTGGAGGGGGGGGTCGGCACAGATACGCAGTATTTT	CAVEGGVGTDTQYF
TRBV7-2	TRBD1	NA	TRBJ2-7	TGTGCCAGCAGCTCCGCGGGACAGGCGTACGAGCAGTACTTC	CASSSAGQAYEQYF
TRBV4-1	TRBD1	once	TRBJ2-3	TGCGCCAACAGCCAGCCGGGACAGTCCCACACAGATACGCAGTATTTT	CANSQPGQSHTDTQYF
TRBV6-1	NA	NA	TRBJ1-4	TGTGCCAGCAGGGGGGCAACTAATGAAAAACTGTTTTTT	CASRGATNEKLFF
TRBV6-1	TRBD2	NA	TRBJ2-1	TGTGCCAGCAGGCTAGCGGGAGGCCGGAATGAGCAGTTCTTC	CASRLAGGRNEQFF
TRBV7-2	TRBD2	NA	TRBJ2-5	TGTGCCAGCAGCTTAGGTCAGGGACTAGGGAAAGAGACCCAGTACTTC	CASSLGQGLGKETQYF
TRBV6-1	TRBD1	NA	TRBJ2-5	TGTGCCAGCAGGCACAGGGGGGCTGGGACCCAGTACTTC	CASRHRGAGTQYF
TRBV7-3	TRBD2	NA	TRBJ2-3	TGTGCCAGCAGCTTAAGTAGCGGGGGGGCCGGGATAGATACGCAGTATTTT	CASSLSSGGAGIDTQYF
TRBV28	NA	NA	TRBJ1-1	TGTGCCAGCAGTTTACTGCAGACTGAAGCTTTCTTT	CASSLLQTEAFF
TRBV11-2	TRBD1	NA	TRBJ1-4	TGTGCCAGCAGCTTAGGGCAGGGGGCCGGCCGGGTCAATGAAAAACTGTTTTTT	CASSLGQGAGRVNEKLFF
TRBV25-1	NA	NA	TRBJ2-3	TGTGCCAGCACGGGGGGCGGGGATACGCAGTATTTT	CASTGGGDTQYF
TRBV6-1	NA	NA	TRBJ1-3	TGTGCCAGCAGTGAATTAGGGACGGATTTCGGAAACACCATATATTTT	CASSELGTDFGNTIYF
TRBV7-2	NA	NA	TRBJ1-4	TGTGCCAGCAGCTTAGTACAGGGCCCGAATGAAAAACTGTTTTTT	CASSLVQGPNEKLFF
TRBV7-2	NA	NA	TRBJ1-2	TGTGCCAGCAGCCCTCCCCCCGGGATCTATAACTATGGCTACACCTTC	CASSPPPGIYNYGYTF
TRBV23-1	NA	NA	TRBJ1-1	TGCGCCAGCGGCGGGGCGAACACTGAAGCTTTCTTT	CASGGANTEAFF
TRBV19	NA	NA	TRBJ2-4	TGTGCCAGTAGTATAGTGGAGCGGGCGAGGGGACTCAAAAACATTCAGTACTTC	CASSIVERARGLKNIQYF
TRBV18	NA	NA	TRBJ2-5	TGTGCCAGCTCCCCAAACCAAGAGACCCAGTACTTC	CASSPNQETQYF
TRBV11-3	TRBD2	NA	TRBJ2-1	TGTGCCAGCAGCTCGACTCCGGGACTAGAGGCTGAGCAGTTCTTC	CASSSTPGLEAEQFF
TRBV21-1	NA	NA	TRBJ1-4	TGTGCCAGCAGCTCATCGACAGGGGCAACTAATGAAAAACTGTTTTTT	CASSSSTGATNEKLFF